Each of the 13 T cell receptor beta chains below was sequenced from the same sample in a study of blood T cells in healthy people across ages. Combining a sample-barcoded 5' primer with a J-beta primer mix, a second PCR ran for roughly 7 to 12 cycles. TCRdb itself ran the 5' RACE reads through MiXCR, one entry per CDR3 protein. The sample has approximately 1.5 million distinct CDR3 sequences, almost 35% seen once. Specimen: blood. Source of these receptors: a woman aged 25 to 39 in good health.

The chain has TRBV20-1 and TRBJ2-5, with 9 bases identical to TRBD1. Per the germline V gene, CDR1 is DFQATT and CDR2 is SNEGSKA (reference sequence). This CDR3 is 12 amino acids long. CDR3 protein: CSRDRDTQTQYF. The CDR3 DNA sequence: TGCAGCCGGGACAGGGACACGCAGACCCAGTACTTC.

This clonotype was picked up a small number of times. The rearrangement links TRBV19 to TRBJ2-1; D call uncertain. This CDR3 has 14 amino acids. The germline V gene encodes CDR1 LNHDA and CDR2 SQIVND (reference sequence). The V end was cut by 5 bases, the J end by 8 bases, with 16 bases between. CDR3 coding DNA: TGTGCCAGTAGTGTAACATGGGATGGGGATGAGCAGTTCTTC. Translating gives CASSVTWDGDEQFF.

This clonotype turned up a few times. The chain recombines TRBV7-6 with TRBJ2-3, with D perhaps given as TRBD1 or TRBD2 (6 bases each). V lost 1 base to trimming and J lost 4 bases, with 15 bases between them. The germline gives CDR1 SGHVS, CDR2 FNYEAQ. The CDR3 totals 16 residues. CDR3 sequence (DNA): TGTGCCAGCAGCTTAGTCCCCAGGGGAGGCGCAGATACGCAGTATTTT. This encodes CASSLVPRGGADTQYF. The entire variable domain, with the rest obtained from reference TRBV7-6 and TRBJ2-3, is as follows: GAGVSQSPRYKVTKRGQDVALRCDPISGHVSLYWYRQALGQGPEFLTYFNYEAQQDKSGLPNDRFSAERPEGSISTLTIQRTEQRDSAMYRCASSLVPRGGADTQYFGPGTRLTVL.

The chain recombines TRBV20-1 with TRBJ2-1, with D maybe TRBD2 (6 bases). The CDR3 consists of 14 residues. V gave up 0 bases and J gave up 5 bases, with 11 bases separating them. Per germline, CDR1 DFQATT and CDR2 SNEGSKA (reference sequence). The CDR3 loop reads CSARDRASDNEQFF. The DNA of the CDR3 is TGCAGTGCTAGAGATCGGGCTAGCGACAATGAGCAGTTCTTC.

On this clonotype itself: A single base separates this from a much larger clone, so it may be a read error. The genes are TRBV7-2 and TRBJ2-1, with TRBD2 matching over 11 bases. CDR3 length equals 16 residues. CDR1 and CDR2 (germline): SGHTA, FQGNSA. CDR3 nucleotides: TGTGCCAGCAGCGACCCTACTAGCGGGAGAGACAATGAGCGGTTCTTC. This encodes CASSDPTSGRDNERFF.

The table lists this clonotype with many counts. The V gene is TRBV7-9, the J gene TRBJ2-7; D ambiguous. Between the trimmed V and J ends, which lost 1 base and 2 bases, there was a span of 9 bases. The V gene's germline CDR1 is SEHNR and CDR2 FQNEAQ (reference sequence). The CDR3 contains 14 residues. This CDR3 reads CASSLGEVPYEQYF. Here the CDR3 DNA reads TGTGCCAGCAGCTTAGGCGAGGTTCCCTACGAGCAGTACTTC.

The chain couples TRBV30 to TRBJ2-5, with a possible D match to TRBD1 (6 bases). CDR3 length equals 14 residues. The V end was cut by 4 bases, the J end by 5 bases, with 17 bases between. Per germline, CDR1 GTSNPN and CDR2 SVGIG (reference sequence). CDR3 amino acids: CAWTETGIGETQYF. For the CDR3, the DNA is TGTGCCTGGACGGAAACAGGGATTGGGGAGACCCAGTACTTC.

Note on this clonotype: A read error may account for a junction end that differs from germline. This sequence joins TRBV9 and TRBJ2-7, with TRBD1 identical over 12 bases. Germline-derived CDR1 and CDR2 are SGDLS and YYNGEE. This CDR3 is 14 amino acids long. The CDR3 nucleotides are TGTGCCGGCAGCGTAGGGGACAGGGGGCCCGAGCAGTACTTC. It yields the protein CAGSVGDRGPEQYF.

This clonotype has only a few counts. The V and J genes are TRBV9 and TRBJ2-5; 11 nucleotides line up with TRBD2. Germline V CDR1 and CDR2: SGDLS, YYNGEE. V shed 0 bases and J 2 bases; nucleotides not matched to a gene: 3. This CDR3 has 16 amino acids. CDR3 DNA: TGTGCCAGCAGCGTAGGTAGCGGGGGGGTGCAAGAGACCCAGTACTTC. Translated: CASSVGSGGVQETQYF. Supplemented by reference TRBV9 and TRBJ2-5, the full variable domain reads DSGVTQTPKHLITATGQRVTLRCSPRSGDLSVYWYQQSLDQGLQFLIQYYNGEERAKGNILERFSAQQFPDLHSELNLSSLELGDSALYFCASSVGSGGVQETQYFGPGTRLLVL.

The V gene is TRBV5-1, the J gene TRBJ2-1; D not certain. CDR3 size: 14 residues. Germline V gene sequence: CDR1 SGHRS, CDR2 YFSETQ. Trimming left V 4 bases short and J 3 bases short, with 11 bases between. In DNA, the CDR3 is TGCGCCAGCAGCCTGAGTAGAAACTACAATGAGCAGTTCTTC. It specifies CASSLSRNYNEQFF.

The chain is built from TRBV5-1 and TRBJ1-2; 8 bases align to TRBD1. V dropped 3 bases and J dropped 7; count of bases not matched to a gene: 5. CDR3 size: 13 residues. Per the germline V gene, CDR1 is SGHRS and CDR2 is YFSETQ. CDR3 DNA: TGCGCCAGCAGCTCGGGACAGGACACTGGCTACACCTTC. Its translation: CASSSGQDTGYTF.

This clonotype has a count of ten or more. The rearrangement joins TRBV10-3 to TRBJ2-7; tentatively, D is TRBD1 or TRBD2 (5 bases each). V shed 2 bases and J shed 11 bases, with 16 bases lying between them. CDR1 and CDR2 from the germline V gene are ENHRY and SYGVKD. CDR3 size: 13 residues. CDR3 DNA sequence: TGTGCCATCAGTGAGCCGCAGGGAACTAGGAAGTACTTC. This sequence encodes CAISEPQGTRKYF.

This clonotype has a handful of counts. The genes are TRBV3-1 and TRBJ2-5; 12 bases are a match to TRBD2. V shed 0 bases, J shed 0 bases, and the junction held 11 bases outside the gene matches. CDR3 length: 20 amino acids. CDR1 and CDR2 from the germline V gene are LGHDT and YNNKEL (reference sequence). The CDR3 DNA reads TGTGCCAGCAGCCAAGATAGGAGGACTAGCGGGACATCTAACCAAGAGACCCAGTACTTC. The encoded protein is CASSQDRRTSGTSNQETQYF.